Listed here is a single TCR beta chain. Its specificity is not known. The CDR3 has 15 amino acids. Germline assignment: CDR1 ENHRY and CDR2 SYGVKD. Losses at the gene ends were 3 bases for V and 6 bases for J; bases not matched to a gene: 10. These data are taken from a study of cytomegalovirus exposure and HLA in healthy donors. The donors formed part of the approximately 110-subject validation cohort, distinct from the roughly 700-subject first cohort. Assay used: immunoSEQ multiplex PCR; TCRdb lists only in-frame clones, some missing. The sample records 130,000 or so clones, roughly 89% being singletons. Regarding the study as a whole: Associated with cytomegalovirus, according to the listing, were 150 to 200 TCR beta chains.

J is TRBJ2-7 and V is TRBV10-3; 8 bases map to TRBD2. The receptor was isolated from a woman younger than 35 in good health and CMV-seronegative. Material for sequencing was PBMCs. The DNA for the CDR3 is TGTGCCATCAGTGACGGGGGGGCCCTTTTTTTCGAGCAGTACTTC. This translates into CAISDGGALFFEQYF.